This entry is about one TCR beta chain. Source study methods: Estimation of nucleated cell counts relied on the amplification of reference gene primers. Generated by immunoSEQ multiplex PCR, the TCRdb table keeps only in-frame clones and is missing some. V and J calls and clone size are as listed in that table; D and trimming were resolved from the DNA. Counted here are approximately 120,000 clones, 85% to 90% occurring once; the ten biggest clones make up around 4.7%. CDR3 length: 16 amino acids. Germline V lookup: CDR1 SEHNR, CDR2 FQNEAQ (reference sequence). The V gene end was trimmed by 0 bases and the J gene end by 1 base; junction bases not matched to a gene: 5. This sample is drawn from a study of blood T cell repertoires in COVID-19. Study-wide background: The United States, Italy and Spain supplied acute and convalescent COVID-19 samples. The cDNA or gDNA used as material had been derived from T cells, B-cell-depleted T cells, or PBMCs.

The receptor was isolated from a human donor in a cohort sampled during active COVID-19. The genes are TRBV7-9 and TRBJ2-7; 8 bases map to TRBD1. Sequenced sample: peripheral blood. The CDR3 DNA reads TGTGCCAGCAGCTTAGCCACAGGGGGGCGTTCCTACGAGCAGTACTTC. This gives the protein CASSLATGGRSYEQYF.